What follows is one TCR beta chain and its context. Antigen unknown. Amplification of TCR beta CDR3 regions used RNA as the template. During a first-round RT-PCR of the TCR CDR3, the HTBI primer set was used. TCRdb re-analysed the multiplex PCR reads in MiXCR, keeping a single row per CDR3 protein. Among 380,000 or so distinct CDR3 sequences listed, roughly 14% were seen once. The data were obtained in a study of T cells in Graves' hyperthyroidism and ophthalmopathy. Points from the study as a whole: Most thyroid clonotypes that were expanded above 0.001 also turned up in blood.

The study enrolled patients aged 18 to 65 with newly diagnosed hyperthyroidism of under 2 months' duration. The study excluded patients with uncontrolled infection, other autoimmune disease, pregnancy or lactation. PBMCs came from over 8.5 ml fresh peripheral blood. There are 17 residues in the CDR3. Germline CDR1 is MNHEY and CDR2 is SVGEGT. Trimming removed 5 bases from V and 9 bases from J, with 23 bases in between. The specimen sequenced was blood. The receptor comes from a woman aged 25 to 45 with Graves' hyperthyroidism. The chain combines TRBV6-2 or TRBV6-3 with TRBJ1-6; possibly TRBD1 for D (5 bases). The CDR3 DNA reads TGTGCCAGCAGTGACAGTTGGGGGAAACCTGCATGTTCACCCCTCCACTTT. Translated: CASSDSWGKPACSPLHF.